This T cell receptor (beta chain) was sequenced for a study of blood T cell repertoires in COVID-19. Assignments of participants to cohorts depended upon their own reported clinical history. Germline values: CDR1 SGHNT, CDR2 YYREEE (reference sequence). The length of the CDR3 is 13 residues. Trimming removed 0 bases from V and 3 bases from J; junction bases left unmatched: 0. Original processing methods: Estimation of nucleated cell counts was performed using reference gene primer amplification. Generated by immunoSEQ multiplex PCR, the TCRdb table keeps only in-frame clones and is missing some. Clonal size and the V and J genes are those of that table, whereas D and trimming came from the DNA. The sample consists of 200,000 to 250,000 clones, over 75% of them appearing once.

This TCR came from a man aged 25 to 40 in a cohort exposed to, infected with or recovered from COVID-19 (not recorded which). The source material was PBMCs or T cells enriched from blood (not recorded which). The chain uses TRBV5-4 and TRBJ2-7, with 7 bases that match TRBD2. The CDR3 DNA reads TGTGCCAGCAGCTTGGGGGGGGGCTACGAGCAGTACTTC. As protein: CASSLGGGYEQYF.